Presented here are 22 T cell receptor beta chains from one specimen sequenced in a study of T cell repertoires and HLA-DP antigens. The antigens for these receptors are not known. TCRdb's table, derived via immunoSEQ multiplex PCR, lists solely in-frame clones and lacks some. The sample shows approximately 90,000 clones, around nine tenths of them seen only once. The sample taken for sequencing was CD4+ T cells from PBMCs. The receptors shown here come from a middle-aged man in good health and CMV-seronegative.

The CDR3 nucleotides are TGCGCCAGCAGCTTGGTTTCGGGACACAACTCCTACAATGAGCAGTTCTTC. Translated, it gives CASSLVSGHNSYNEQFF. This chain uses TRBV5-1 with TRBJ2-1; a weak D match, TRBD1 (6 bases). The V and J ends lost 0 bases and 0 bases respectively, with 13 bases between them. The CDR3 totals 17 residues. From germline, CDR1 is SGHRS and CDR2 YFSETQ.

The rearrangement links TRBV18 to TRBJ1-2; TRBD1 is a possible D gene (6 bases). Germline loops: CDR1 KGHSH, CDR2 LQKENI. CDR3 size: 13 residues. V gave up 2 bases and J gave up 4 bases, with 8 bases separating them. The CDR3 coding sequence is TGTGCCAGCTCACCAGGGGGCACCTATGGCTACACCTTC. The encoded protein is CASSPGGTYGYTF.

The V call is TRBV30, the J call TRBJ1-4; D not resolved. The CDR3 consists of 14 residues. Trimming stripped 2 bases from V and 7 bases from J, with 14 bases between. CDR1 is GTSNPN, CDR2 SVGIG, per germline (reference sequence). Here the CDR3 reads CAWSKAGLAEKLFF. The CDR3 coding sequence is TGTGCCTGGAGTAAGGCTGGACTCGCTGAAAAACTGTTTTTT.

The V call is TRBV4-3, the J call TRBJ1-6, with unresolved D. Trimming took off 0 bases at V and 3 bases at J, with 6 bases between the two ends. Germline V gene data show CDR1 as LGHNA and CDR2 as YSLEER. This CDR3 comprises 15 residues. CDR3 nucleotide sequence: TGCGCCAGCAGCCAAGAACAGCACTATAATTCACCCCTCCACTTT. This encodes CASSQEQHYNSPLHF.

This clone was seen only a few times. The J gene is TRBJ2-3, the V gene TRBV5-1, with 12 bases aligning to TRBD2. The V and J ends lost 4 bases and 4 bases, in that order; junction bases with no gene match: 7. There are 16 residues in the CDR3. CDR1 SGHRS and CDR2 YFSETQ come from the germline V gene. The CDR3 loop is CASSRQTSGGSDTQYF. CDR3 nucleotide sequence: TGCGCCAGCAGCCGTCAGACTAGCGGGGGCTCAGATACGCAGTATTTT.

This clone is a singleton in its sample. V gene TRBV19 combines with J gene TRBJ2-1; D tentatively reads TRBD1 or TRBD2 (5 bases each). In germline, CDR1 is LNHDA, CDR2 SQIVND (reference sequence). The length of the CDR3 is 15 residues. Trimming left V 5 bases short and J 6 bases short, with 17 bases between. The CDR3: CASSRALARGNEQFF. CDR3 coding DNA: TGTGCCAGTAGTCGGGCTCTAGCTAGGGGCAATGAGCAGTTCTTC.

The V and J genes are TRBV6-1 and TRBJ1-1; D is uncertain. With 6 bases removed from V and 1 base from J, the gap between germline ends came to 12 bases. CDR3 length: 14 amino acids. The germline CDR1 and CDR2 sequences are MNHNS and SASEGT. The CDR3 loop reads CASSLTRANTEAFF. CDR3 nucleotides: TGTGCCAGCAGCCTTACTCGGGCGAACACTGAAGCTTTCTTT.

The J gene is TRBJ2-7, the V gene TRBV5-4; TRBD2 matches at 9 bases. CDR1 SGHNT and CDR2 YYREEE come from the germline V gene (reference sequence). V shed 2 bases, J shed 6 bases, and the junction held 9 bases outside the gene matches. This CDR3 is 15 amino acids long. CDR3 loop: CASSFGGGARPEQYF. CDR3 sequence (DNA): TGTGCCAGCAGCTTTGGCGGGGGGGCACGCCCCGAGCAGTACTTC.

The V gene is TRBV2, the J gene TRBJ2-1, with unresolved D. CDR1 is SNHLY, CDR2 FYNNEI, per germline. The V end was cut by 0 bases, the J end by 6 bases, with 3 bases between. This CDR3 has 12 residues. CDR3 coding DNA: TGTGCCAGCAGTGAAGCAAGCAATGAGCAGTTCTTC. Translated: CASSEASNEQFF.

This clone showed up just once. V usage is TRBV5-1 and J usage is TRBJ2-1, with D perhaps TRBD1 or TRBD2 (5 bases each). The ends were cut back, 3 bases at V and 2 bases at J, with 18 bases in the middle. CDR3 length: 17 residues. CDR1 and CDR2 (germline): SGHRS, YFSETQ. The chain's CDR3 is CASSSQGPIGTYNEQFF. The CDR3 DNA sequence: TGCGCCAGCAGCTCCCAGGGACCCATAGGCACCTACAATGAGCAGTTCTTC.

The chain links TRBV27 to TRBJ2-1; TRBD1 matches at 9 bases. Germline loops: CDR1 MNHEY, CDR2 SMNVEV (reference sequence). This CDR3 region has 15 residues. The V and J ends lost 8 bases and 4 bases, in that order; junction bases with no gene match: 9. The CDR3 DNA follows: TGTGCCAGCCAGTTCGGGACAGGGCAATACAATGAGCAGTTCTTC. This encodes CASQFGTGQYNEQFF.

In DNA, the CDR3 is TGTGCCTGGAGTCTTCCAGGGTCCATACCGACCTATGGCTACACCTTC. Its translation: CAWSLPGSIPTYGYTF. This rearrangement joins TRBV30 to TRBJ1-2, with D perhaps TRBD1 (5 bases). This CDR3 region has 16 residues. The V end was cut by 2 bases, the J end by 4 bases, with 20 bases between. The germline gives CDR1 GTSNPN, CDR2 SVGIG (reference sequence).

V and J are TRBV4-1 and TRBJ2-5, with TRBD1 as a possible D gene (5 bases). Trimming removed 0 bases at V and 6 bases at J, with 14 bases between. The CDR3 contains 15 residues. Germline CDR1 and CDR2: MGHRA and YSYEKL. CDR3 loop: CASSQEGWTQKTQYF. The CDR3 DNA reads TGCGCCAGCAGCCAAGAAGGCTGGACACAGAAGACCCAGTACTTC.

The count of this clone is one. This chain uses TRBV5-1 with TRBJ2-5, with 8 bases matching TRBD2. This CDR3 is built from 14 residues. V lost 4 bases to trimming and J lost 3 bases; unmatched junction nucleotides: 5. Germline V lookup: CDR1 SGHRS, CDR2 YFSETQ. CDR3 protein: CASSTGLEKETQYF. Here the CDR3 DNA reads TGCGCCAGCAGCACGGGACTAGAAAAAGAGACCCAGTACTTC. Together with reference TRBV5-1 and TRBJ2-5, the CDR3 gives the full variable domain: KAGVTQTPRYLIKTRGQQVTLSCSPISGHRSVSWYQQTPGQGLQFLFEYFSETQRNKGNFPGRFSGRQFSNSRSEMNVSTLELGDSALYLCASSTGLEKETQYFGPGTRLLVL.

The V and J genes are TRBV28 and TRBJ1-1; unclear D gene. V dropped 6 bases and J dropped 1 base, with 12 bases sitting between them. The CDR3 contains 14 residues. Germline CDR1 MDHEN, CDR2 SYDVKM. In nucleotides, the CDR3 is TGTGCCAGCAGAATCCTCCTCAGGAACACTGAAGCTTTCTTT. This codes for CASRILLRNTEAFF.

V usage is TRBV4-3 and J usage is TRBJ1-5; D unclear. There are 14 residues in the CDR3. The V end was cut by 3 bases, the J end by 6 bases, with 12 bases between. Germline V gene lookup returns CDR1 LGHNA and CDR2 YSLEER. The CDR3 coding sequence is TGCGCCAGCAGCCAGGACGGTGGTGGTCAGCCCCAGCATTTT. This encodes CASSQDGGGQPQHF.

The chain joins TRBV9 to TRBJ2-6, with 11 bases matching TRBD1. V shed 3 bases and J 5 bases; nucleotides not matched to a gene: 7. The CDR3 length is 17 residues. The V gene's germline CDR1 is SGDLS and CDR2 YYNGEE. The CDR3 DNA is TGTGCCAGCAGCGGGGGGACAGGGGGTCTCCGGGCCAACGTCCTGACTTTC. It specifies CASSGGTGGLRANVLTF.

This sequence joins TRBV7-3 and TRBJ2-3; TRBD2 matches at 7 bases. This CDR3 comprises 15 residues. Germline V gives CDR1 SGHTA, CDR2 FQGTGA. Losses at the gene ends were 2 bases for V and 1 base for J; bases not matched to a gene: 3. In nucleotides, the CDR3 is TGTGCCAGCAGCTTAGAGCGGGGAGGCACAGATACGCAGTATTTT. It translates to CASSLERGGTDTQYF.

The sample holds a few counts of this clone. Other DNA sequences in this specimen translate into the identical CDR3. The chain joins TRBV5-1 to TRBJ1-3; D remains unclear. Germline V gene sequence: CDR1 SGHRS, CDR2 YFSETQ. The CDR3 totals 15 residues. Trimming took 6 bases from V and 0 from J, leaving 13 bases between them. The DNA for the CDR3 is TGCGCCAGCACCCCTACAGCCTACTCTGGAAACACCATATATTTT. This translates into CASTPTAYSGNTIYF.

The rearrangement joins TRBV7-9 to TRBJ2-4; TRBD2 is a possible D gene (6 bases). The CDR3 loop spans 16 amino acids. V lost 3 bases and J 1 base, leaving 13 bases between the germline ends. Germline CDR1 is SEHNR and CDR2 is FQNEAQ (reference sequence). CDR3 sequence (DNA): TGTGCCAGCAGCTTCAAGGGGAGGACTGCCAAAAACATTCAGTACTTC. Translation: CASSFKGRTAKNIQYF. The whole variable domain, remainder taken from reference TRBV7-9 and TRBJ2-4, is DTGVSQNPRHKITKRGQNVTFRCDPISEHNRLYWYRQTLGQGPEFLTYFQNEAQLEKSRLLSDRFSAERPKGSFSTLEIQRTEQGDSAMYLCASSFKGRTAKNIQYFGAGTRLSVL.

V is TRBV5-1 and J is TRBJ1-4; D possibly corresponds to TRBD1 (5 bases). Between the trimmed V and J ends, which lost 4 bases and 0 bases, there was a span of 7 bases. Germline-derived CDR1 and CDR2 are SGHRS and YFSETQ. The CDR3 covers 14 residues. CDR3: CASSRGATNEKLFF. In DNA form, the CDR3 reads TGCGCCAGCAGCCGGGGGGCAACTAATGAAAAACTGTTTTTT.

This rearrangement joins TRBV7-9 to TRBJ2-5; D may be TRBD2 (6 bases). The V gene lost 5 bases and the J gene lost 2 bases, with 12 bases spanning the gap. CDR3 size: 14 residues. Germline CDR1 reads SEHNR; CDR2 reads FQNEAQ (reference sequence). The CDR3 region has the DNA TGTGCCAGCAGCCGGGGACTCGCACAAGAGACCCAGTACTTC. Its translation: CASSRGLAQETQYF.